The present T cell receptor (beta chain) was sequenced within a study of shared T cell receptors in the human thymus. Libraries were prepared by immunoSEQ multiplex PCR; TCRdb keeps only in-frame clonotypes and omits some of them. The sample comprises just under 550,000 clones, around three quarters of which are singletons, and roughly 0.013% rests with the top ten. The same sample was also studied in work on human thymus T cells. That paper states: During corrective heart surgery, resections were taken, and the thymus tissue came from them. Usage of V and J genes appeared biased in thymic and blood repertoires. Related work showed strongly overlapping thymic repertoires across unrelated individuals.

The TCR sequence derives from a boy in the first two years of life with a congenital heart defect. Sequencing was performed on thymocytes.

The CDR3 bases are TGCGCCAGCAGCCCTGATGTGGCCCCCTCCTACGAGCAGTACTTC. Amino acid sequence: CASSPDVAPSYEQYF. This rearrangement joins TRBV4-1 to TRBJ2-7; D is unclear. Trimming took 4 bases from V and 0 from J, leaving 13 bases between them. Germline CDR1 and CDR2: MGHRA and YSYEKL. This CDR3 contains 15 residues.